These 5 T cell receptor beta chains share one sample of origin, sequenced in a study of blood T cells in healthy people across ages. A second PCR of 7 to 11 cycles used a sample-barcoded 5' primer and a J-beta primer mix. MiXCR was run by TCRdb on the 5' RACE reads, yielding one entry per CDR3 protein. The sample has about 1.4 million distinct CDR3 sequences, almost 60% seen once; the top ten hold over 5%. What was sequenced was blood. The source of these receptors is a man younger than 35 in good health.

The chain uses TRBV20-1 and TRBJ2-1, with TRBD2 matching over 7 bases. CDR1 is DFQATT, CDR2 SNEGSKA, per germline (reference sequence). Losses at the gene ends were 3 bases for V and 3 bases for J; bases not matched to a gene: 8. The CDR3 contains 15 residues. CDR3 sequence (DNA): TGCAGTGCTAGTCATGGCGGGAGAAACTACAATGAGCAGTTCTTC. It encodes CSASHGGRNYNEQFF.

The CDR3 DNA reads as TGTGCCTGCATGGGAGTCTCCGAGCAGTACTTC. This codes for CACMGVSEQYF. The chain combines TRBV30 with TRBJ2-5, with D maybe TRBD2 (5 bases). The J call could be wrong; TRBJ2-7 is a better fit for the DNA end. Germline V gene lookup returns CDR1 GTSNPN and CDR2 SVGIG (reference sequence). CDR3 size: 11 residues.

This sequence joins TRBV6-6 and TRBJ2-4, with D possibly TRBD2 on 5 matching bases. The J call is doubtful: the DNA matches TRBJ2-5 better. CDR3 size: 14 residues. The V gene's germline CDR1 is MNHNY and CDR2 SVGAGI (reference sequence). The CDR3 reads CASRDSAVQETQYF. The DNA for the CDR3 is TGTGCCAGCAGAGATTCAGCGGTTCAAGAGACCCAGTACTTC.

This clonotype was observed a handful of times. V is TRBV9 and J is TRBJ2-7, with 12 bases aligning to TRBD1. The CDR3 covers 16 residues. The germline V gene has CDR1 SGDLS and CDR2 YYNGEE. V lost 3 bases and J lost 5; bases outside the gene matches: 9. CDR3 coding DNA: TGTGCCAGCAGCGCCCGCTGGGACAGGGGGCCAAACGAGCAGTACTTC. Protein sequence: CASSARWDRGPNEQYF.

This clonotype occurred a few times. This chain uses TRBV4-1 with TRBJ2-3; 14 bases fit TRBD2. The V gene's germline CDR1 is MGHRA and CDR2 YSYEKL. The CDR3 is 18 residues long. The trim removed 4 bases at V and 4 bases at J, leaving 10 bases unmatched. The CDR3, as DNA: TGCGCCAGCAGCCCTCGGACTAGCGGGGGGATTCTCTCAGATACGCAGTATTTT. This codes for CASSPRTSGGILSDTQYF.